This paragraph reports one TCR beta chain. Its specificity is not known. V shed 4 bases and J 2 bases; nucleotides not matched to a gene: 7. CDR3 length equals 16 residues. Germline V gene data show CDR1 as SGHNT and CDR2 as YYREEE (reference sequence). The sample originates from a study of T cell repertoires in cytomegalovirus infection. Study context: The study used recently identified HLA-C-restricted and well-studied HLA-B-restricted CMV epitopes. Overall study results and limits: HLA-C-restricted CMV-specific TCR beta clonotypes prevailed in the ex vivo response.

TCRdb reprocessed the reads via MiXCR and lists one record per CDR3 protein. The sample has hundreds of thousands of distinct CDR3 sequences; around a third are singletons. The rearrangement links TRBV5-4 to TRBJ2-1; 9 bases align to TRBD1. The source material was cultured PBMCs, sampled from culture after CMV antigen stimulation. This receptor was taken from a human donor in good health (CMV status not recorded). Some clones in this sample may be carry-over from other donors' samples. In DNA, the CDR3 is TGTGCCAGCAGCCCGTGGGACAGGGAAGCCTACAATGAGCAGTTCTTC. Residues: CASSPWDREAYNEQFF.